This T cell receptor beta chain originates from a study of T cell clonality in common variable immunodeficiency. This clone was seen at least ten times. With the read ending 3 residues before the CDR3 end, the germline J gene is used to fill in that end. CDR1 is SGHRS and CDR2 is YFSETQ in the germline V gene. The CDR3 extends over 12 amino acids. The V and J ends lost 5 bases and 4 bases respectively, with 7 bases between them. Patients and controls were mostly of Caucasian heritage. Data came from immunoSEQ multiplex PCR; TCRdb stores just in-frame clones and leaves some out. The sample shows some 52,000 clones, none of them appearing just once.

V and J are TRBV5-1 and TRBJ2-1, with D uncertain. This sequence originates from a person aged 18 to 75 in good health. Material for sequencing was peripheral blood mononuclear cells. The CDR3 is CASRGQYNEQFF. CDR3 DNA (partial): TGCGCCAGCAGGGGCCAGTACAATGAG.